One sample yielded the 30 T cell receptor beta chains listed below, sequenced in a study of T cell responses to AZD1222 COVID-19 vaccine. Method: immunoSEQ multiplex PCR; TCRdb's copy keeps in-frame clones and lacks some. The sample has 90,000 to 120,000 clones, over 80% seen once. This material consisted of peripheral blood, taken 28 days after the second AZD1222 dose. Receptors were obtained from an adult who received the AZD1222 COVID-19 vaccine.

The rearrangement joins TRBV19 to TRBJ1-5; D gene uncertain. There are 16 residues in the CDR3. CDR1 is LNHDA, CDR2 SQIVND, per germline (reference sequence). Trimming pared 5 bases from V and 5 bases from J, leaving 19 bases between. The CDR3 DNA reads TGTGCCAGTAGTCCCCGGGGAGGGCGAAAGGATCAGCCCCAGCATTTT. Protein: CASSPRGGRKDQPQHF.

This rearrangement joins TRBV6-5 to TRBJ2-5, with TRBD2 identical over 11 bases. Germline CDR1 reads MNHEY; CDR2 reads SVGAGI. CDR3 length equals 14 residues. After removal of 10 bases from V and 5 bases from J, the junction contained 9 bases not matched to a gene. The CDR3 sequence: CATQTSGSWETQYF. The CDR3, as DNA: TGTGCCACCCAAACTAGCGGGAGTTGGGAGACCCAGTACTTC.

This clone was detected only once. CDR3 sequence reads: CASSESSGVPEAFF. The CDR3 DNA follows: TGCGCCAGCAGTGAGTCAAGCGGGGTCCCTGAAGCTTTCTTT. This rearrangement joins TRBV10-1 to TRBJ1-1, with D unresolved. Between the trimmed V and J ends, which lost 0 bases and 6 bases, there was a span of 11 bases. CDR3 length equals 14 residues. Germline V gene data show CDR1 as WNHNN and CDR2 as SYGVQD (reference sequence).

The J gene is TRBJ2-6, the V gene TRBV30; D is uncertain. The CDR3 runs 15 residues. Trimming shortened V by 0 bases and J by 2 bases, and 8 bases separated the two germline ends. Germline CDR1 is GTSNPN and CDR2 is SVGIG (reference sequence). In DNA, the CDR3 is TGTGCCTGGAGTGTATTTGCTGCTGGGGCCAACGTCCTGACTTTC. Protein sequence: CAWSVFAAGANVLTF.

The genes are TRBV2 and TRBJ1-5, with 7 bases fitting TRBD1. With 4 bases clipped from V and 3 bases from J, the junction kept 3 bases outside the gene matches. Looked up from germline, CDR1 is SNHLY and CDR2 is FYNNEI. This CDR3 region has 14 residues. The CDR3 sequence is CASSGGQDNQPQHF. CDR3 DNA sequence: TGTGCCAGCAGTGGCGGACAGGACAATCAGCCCCAGCATTTT.

The V call is TRBV27, the J call TRBJ2-1; 9 bases match TRBD2. Trimming removed 3 bases from V and 4 bases from J; junction bases left unmatched: 4. The CDR3 is made up of 15 amino acids. Germline V gene sequence: CDR1 MNHEY, CDR2 SMNVEV (reference sequence). The CDR3: CASSLAGGPYNEQFF. Here the CDR3 DNA reads TGTGCCAGCAGTTTGGCGGGGGGGCCTTACAATGAGCAGTTCTTC.

A note on this clone: One end of the junction does not line up with germline, which may come from a read error. The chain joins TRBV11-2 to TRBJ2-4; D gene ambiguous. The V gene's germline CDR1 is SGHAT and CDR2 FQNNGV. The CDR3 has 14 residues. In nucleotides, the CDR3 is TGTGCCAGCAGTTTAGTGGGAGCCAAAAACATTCAGTACTTC. This codes for CASSLVGAKNIQYF.

The chain links TRBV29-1 to TRBJ2-1; 11 positions match TRBD2. The CDR3 loop spans 15 amino acids. CDR1 and CDR2 from the germline V gene are SQVTM and ANQGSEA. V was clipped by 4 bases and J by 3 bases; unmatched bases: 5. The CDR3 spells CSVVTSGAIYNEQFF. Here the CDR3 DNA reads TGCAGCGTTGTGACTAGCGGGGCTATCTACAATGAGCAGTTCTTC.

The rearrangement joins TRBV27 to TRBJ1-2; TRBD1 might be the D (5 bases). The CDR3 length is 13 residues. V was pared by 6 bases and J by 6 bases, with 14 bases between. The germline V gene encodes CDR1 MNHEY and CDR2 SMNVEV (reference sequence). The CDR3 loop is CASRTQGADGYTF. The DNA for the CDR3 is TGTGCCAGCAGGACCCAAGGGGCGGATGGCTACACCTTC.

The V and J genes are TRBV6-1 and TRBJ1-5, with D hard to call. CDR1 is MNHNS and CDR2 is SASEGT in the germline V gene. With 2 bases removed from V and 5 bases from J, the gap between germline ends came to 4 bases. CDR3 length equals 12 residues. The CDR3 region has the DNA TGTGCCAGCAGTGAATTTGATCAGCCCCAGCATTTT. Amino acid sequence: CASSEFDQPQHF.

The V gene is TRBV6-5, the J gene TRBJ1-1, with a tentative D call TRBD1 (5 bases). Trimming cost V 7 bases and J 4 bases, with 13 bases left between them. The CDR3 loop spans 13 amino acids. In germline, CDR1 is MNHEY, CDR2 SVGAGI. The CDR3 nucleotides are TGTGCCAGCACCCCCACCCAGGGCACTGAAGCTTTCTTT. Residues: CASTPTQGTEAFF.

This clone was observed a handful of times. This chain links TRBV4-1 with TRBJ2-3; 10 bases line up with TRBD2. After removal of 4 bases from V and 0 bases from J, the junction contained 10 bases not matched to a gene. This CDR3 has 18 amino acids. Germline-derived CDR1 and CDR2 are MGHRA and YSYEKL. CDR3 loop: CASSPAGAGGSSTDTQYF. The CDR3 DNA sequence: TGCGCCAGCAGCCCCGCGGGAGCGGGGGGGTCTAGCACAGATACGCAGTATTTT.

This rearrangement joins TRBV5-1 to TRBJ2-7, with 7 bases that match TRBD1. The V gene end was trimmed by 4 bases and the J gene end by 2 bases; junction bases not matched to a gene: 24. Germline loops: CDR1 SGHRS, CDR2 YFSETQ. The CDR3 runs 20 residues. Here the CDR3 DNA reads TGCGCCAGCAGCCTGCCCAGAGCCCCATTCGGGACAGAGAAAACCTACGAGCAGTACTTC. Protein: CASSLPRAPFGTEKTYEQYF.

This chain uses TRBV7-9 with TRBJ2-2; tentatively, D is TRBD1 (6 bases). The CDR3 covers 15 residues. Trimming took 3 bases from V and 7 from J, leaving 15 bases between them. The germline V gene encodes CDR1 SEHNR and CDR2 FQNEAQ (reference sequence). The CDR3 sequence is CASSFRRGTSGELFF. The CDR3 DNA follows: TGTGCCAGCAGCTTCCGAAGGGGGACAAGCGGGGAGCTGTTTTTT.

This clone was counted once. The V gene is TRBV2, the J gene TRBJ2-2; D remains unclear. The V gene's germline CDR1 is SNHLY and CDR2 FYNNEI. The V end lost 6 bases, the J end lost 1 base, and 9 bases lay between the germline ends. This CDR3 has 14 residues. CDR3 loop: CASRGSGNTGELFF. CDR3 nucleotide sequence: TGTGCCAGCAGGGGGTCAGGGAACACCGGGGAGCTGTTTTTT.

This rearrangement joins TRBV12-3 or TRBV12-4 to TRBJ2-7; the D is unclear. This CDR3 contains 13 residues. Trimming left V 7 bases short and J 3 bases short, with 13 bases between. The CDR3 bases are TGTGCCAGCACTACCAGCAGTAGCTACGAGCAGTACTTC. Its translation: CASTTSSSYEQYF.

This chain joins TRBV6-6 and TRBJ2-4; D may be TRBD1 or TRBD2 (5 bases each). Trimming took 6 bases from V and 7 from J, leaving 22 bases between them. CDR3 length: 16 residues. Germline V gene sequence: CDR1 MNHNY, CDR2 SVGAGI (reference sequence). The CDR3 is CASSPRPGRGWNIQYF. The CDR3, as DNA: TGTGCCAGCAGCCCCCGACCGGGGCGAGGGTGGAACATTCAGTACTTC.

J is TRBJ2-7 and V is TRBV12-3 or TRBV12-4; tentatively, D is TRBD2 (6 bases). Trimming removed 5 bases at V and 8 bases at J, with 16 bases between. This CDR3 is built from 13 residues. The CDR3: CASSPVGGAQQYF. The CDR3 coding sequence is TGTGCCAGCAGTCCCGTCGGGGGAGCTCAGCAGTACTTC.

CDR3 region: CASSLGGASGNTIYF. DNA for the CDR3: TGTGCCAGCAGCTTGGGAGGGGCCTCTGGAAACACCATATATTTT. The chain employs TRBV5-4 and TRBJ1-3; perhaps TRBD1 as D (5 bases). Trimming removed 0 bases from V and 0 bases from J, with 7 bases in between. This CDR3 comprises 15 residues. Per the germline V gene, CDR1 is SGHNT and CDR2 is YYREEE (reference sequence).

The chain links TRBV6-6 to TRBJ2-7; 7 bases match TRBD2. CDR3 length equals 14 residues. V gave up 2 bases and J gave up 3 bases; unmatched junction bases: 4. In germline, CDR1 is MNHNY, CDR2 SVGAGI (reference sequence). In DNA, the CDR3 is TGTGCCAGCAGTTACGGCGGGAGCGTCTACGAGCAGTACTTC. Its protein is CASSYGGSVYEQYF.

The chain uses TRBV4-1 and TRBJ1-5, with D possibly being TRBD1 (6 bases). Deletions cut 0 bases from V and 10 bases from J, with 16 bases between. The CDR3 consists of 15 residues. Germline V gene sequence: CDR1 MGHRA, CDR2 YSYEKL. CDR3 in amino acids: CASSQDVTGGLPQHF. The DNA of the CDR3 is TGCGCCAGCAGCCAAGATGTGACAGGAGGCTTACCCCAGCATTTT.

This sequence joins TRBV18 and TRBJ2-3; 9 bases are shared with TRBD2. Germline V CDR1 and CDR2: KGHSH, LQKENI. This CDR3 has 15 residues. The trim removed 4 bases at V and 2 bases at J, leaving 4 bases unmatched. The CDR3 loop is CASSLRLAATDTQYF. The CDR3 region has the DNA TGTGCCAGCTCACTACGACTAGCGGCCACAGATACGCAGTATTTT.

The chain has TRBV30 and TRBJ2-7; D possibly corresponds to TRBD1 (5 bases). Trimming shortened V by 2 bases and J by 2 bases, and 13 bases separated the two germline ends. CDR1 and CDR2 from the germline V gene are GTSNPN and SVGIG (reference sequence). The CDR3 length is 14 residues. CDR3 in amino acids: CAWSHPARAYEQYF. DNA for the CDR3: TGTGCCTGGAGTCACCCGGCCAGGGCCTACGAGCAGTACTTC.

CDR3 sequence reads: CASSMRQTNEKLFF. The CDR3 DNA reads as TGTGCCAGTAGTATGCGGCAAACTAATGAAAAACTGTTTTTT. The chain carries TRBV19 and TRBJ1-4; no clear D gene. The V and J ends lost 3 bases and 1 base respectively, with 6 bases between them. There are 14 residues in the CDR3. Per germline, CDR1 LNHDA and CDR2 SQIVND (reference sequence).

This clone was observed once. The chain recombines TRBV28 with TRBJ1-2; TRBD1 agrees at 7 bases. The trim removed 6 bases at V and 3 bases at J, leaving 7 bases unmatched. The germline V gene encodes CDR1 MDHEN and CDR2 SYDVKM. CDR3 length equals 14 residues. The CDR3 coding sequence is TGTGCCAGCAGCCCGGGACAGCCCTACTATGGCTACACCTTC. Its protein product is CASSPGQPYYGYTF.

This clone was seen repeatedly, ten times or more. The chain uses TRBV18 and TRBJ2-2; D is ambiguous. The ends were cut back, 3 bases at V and 0 bases at J, with 11 bases in the middle. The CDR3 sequence is 16 residues long. Germline loops: CDR1 KGHSH, CDR2 LQKENI. DNA for the CDR3: TGTGCCAGCTCACCCCCACAGTTTTCGAACACCGGGGAGCTGTTTTTT. Its translation is CASSPPQFSNTGELFF.

The V and J genes are TRBV7-2 and TRBJ2-4; D possibly corresponds to TRBD1 (5 bases). V gave up 4 bases and J gave up 3 bases, with 19 bases separating them. Germline V gene data show CDR1 as SGHTA and CDR2 as FQGNSA. This CDR3 has 17 residues. The CDR3 here is CASSSAGLSLGKNIQYF. The CDR3, as DNA: TGTGCCAGCAGCTCCGCAGGGTTATCCCTGGGCAAAAACATTCAGTACTTC.

V usage is TRBV5-1 and J usage is TRBJ2-5; TRBD1 is a possible D gene (6 bases). There are 14 residues in the CDR3. Trimming cost V 4 bases and J 2 bases, with 12 bases left between them. CDR1 is SGHRS, CDR2 YFSETQ, per germline. The CDR3 DNA follows: TGCGCCAGCAGCCCCGGGACATCGCAAGAGACCCAGTACTTC. This codes for CASSPGTSQETQYF.

The genes are TRBV29-1 and TRBJ1-1, with a weak D call TRBD1 (5 bases). Germline loops: CDR1 SQVTM, CDR2 ANQGSEA. The ends were cut back, 6 bases at V and 11 bases at J, with 19 bases in the middle. The CDR3 is made up of 12 amino acids. CDR3 sequence (DNA): TGCAGCGTCGTCGGATGGAAAGGGGTGGCTTTCTTT. Its translation: CSVVGWKGVAFF.

The rearrangement uses TRBV3-1 (or the pseudogene TRBV3-2) and TRBJ1-2, with 8 bases aligning to TRBD1. CDR3 length: 15 amino acids. The trim removed 6 bases at V and 4 bases at J, leaving 10 bases unmatched. The germline V gene has CDR1 LGHDT and CDR2 YNNKEL (reference sequence). CDR3 nucleotide sequence: TGTGCCAGCAGTCTCGATTGGACAGGGACCTATGGCTACACCTTC. It specifies CASSLDWTGTYGYTF.